What follows are 20 T cell receptor beta chains derived from one specimen sequenced in a study of T cells in Graves' hyperthyroidism and ophthalmopathy. Authors of the study amplified TCR beta CDR3 regions from RNA transcripts. HTBI primers were employed in a first-round RT-PCR of the TCR CDR3. TCRdb ran MiXCR on the multiplex PCR reads and lists one entry per CDR3 protein. This sample carries about 840,000 distinct CDR3 sequences, more than 30% of them seen once, and the ten largest clones take 8% to 9%. What was sequenced was blood. The receptors were sampled from a man younger than 30 with Graves' hyperthyroidism.

CDR3 nucleotides: TGTGCCAGTACTTCTAAGGCCGGGACAGGGCCCACGAAGCAGTACTTC. Protein product: CASTSKAGTGPTKQYF. The rearrangement uses TRBV2 and TRBJ2-7, with 9 bases aligning to TRBD1. V shed 9 bases, J shed 8 bases, and the junction held 20 bases outside the gene matches. The CDR3 consists of 16 residues. Germline CDR1 reads SNHLY; CDR2 reads FYNNEI. The variable domain in full, with the rest retrieved from reference TRBV2 and TRBJ2-7, is EPEVTQTPSHQVTQMGQEVILRCVPISNHLYFYWYRQILGQKVEFLVSFYNNEISEKSEIFDDQFSVERPDGSNFTLKIRSTKLEDSAMYFCASTSKAGTGPTKQYFGPGTRLTVT.

Only one count was recorded for this clonotype. The chain has TRBV10-1 and TRBJ2-6, with D possibly matching TRBD2 (5 bases). This CDR3 region has 15 residues. Deletions cut 4 bases from V and 4 bases from J, with 11 bases between. Germline V gene lookup returns CDR1 WNHNN and CDR2 SYGVQD (reference sequence). The CDR3 is CASSVDFTGANVLTF. The CDR3 DNA is TGCGCCAGCAGTGTGGACTTCACCGGGGCCAACGTCCTGACTTTC.

The J gene is TRBJ1-1, the V gene TRBV24-1; 8 bases agree with TRBD1. This CDR3 comprises 13 residues. Germline V gene data show CDR1 as KGHDR and CDR2 as SFDVKD. V was clipped by 12 bases and J by 6 bases; unmatched bases: 11. The CDR3 DNA is TGTGCCCCAAGAAACAGGGGGTGGGCTGAAGCTTTCTTT. This gives the protein CAPRNRGWAEAFF.

CDR3 sequence: CSVEAVDSYEQYF. The CDR3 DNA reads as TGCAGCGTTGAGGCAGTTGACTCCTACGAGCAGTACTTC. The chain combines TRBV29-1 with TRBJ2-7; D remains ambiguous. CDR1 SQVTM and CDR2 ANQGSEA come from the germline V gene. CDR3 length: 13 amino acids. V was clipped by 3 bases and J by 0 bases, with 9 bases between them.

CDR3 protein: CAISESPGRDSPLHF. In DNA, the CDR3 is TGTGCCATCAGTGAGTCGCCCGGGCGAGATTCACCCCTCCACTTT. The chain couples TRBV10-3 to TRBJ1-6; D is unclear. CDR1 ENHRY and CDR2 SYGVKD come from the germline V gene. The V end was cut by 0 bases, the J end by 8 bases, with 11 bases between. This CDR3 is 15 amino acids long.

With respect to this clonotype: A clone one base away is much larger, so this may be a read error. As the CDR3 is not closed by the conserved phenylalanine or tryptophan, this likely results from a read error. The chain has TRBV2 and TRBJ2-5; perhaps D is TRBD1 or TRBD2 (5 bases each). V was shortened by 7 bases and J by 6 bases, with 15 bases between the two germline ends. Germline V lookup: CDR1 SNHLY, CDR2 FYNNEI. CDR3 size: 13 residues. Here the CDR3 reads CASTAGWGQTQYS. DNA for the CDR3: TGTGCCAGCACGGCAGGGTGGGGACAGACCCAGTACTCC.

This clonotype showed up just a few times. CDR3 amino acids: CASSVDGSETNYGYTF. CDR3 nucleotides: TGTGCCAGCAGCGTAGACGGCAGTGAAACTAACTATGGCTACACCTTC. V and J are TRBV9 and TRBJ1-2; D gene unclear. The CDR3 consists of 16 residues. The V gene lost 0 bases and the J gene lost 0 bases, with 12 bases spanning the gap. Germline CDR1 is SGDLS and CDR2 is YYNGEE.

The chain joins TRBV12-3 or TRBV12-4 to TRBJ2-5; 10 positions match TRBD2. With 6 bases clipped from V and 2 bases from J, the junction kept 12 bases outside the gene matches. The CDR3 spans 17 residues. The CDR3 DNA reads TGTGCCAGCAGCCCTCTGGGTAGCGGGAGGTCTCAAGAGACCCAGTACTTC. Translation: CASSPLGSGRSQETQYF.

Regarding this clonotype: Since the CDR3 does not end with the conserved phenylalanine or tryptophan, this likely comes from a read error. The DNA is left out, because the CDR3 cannot be placed on it with certainty; the CDR3 is given as TCRdb lists it. J is TRBJ2-7 and V is TRBV7-9. Germline lookup yields CDR1 SEHNR and CDR2 FQNEAQ (reference sequence). The CDR3 sequence runs 13 residues, both termini included. The CDR3 spells CASSFFGAYEQCL.

The chain combines TRBV7-9 with TRBJ2-5, with 7 bases lining up with TRBD2. The V and J ends lost 6 bases and 5 bases, in that order; junction bases with no gene match: 3. The CDR3 totals 12 residues. Germline V CDR1 and CDR2: SEHNR, FQNEAQ (reference sequence). CDR3 sequence: CASRAGPETQYF. The CDR3 DNA reads TGTGCCAGCAGAGCGGGACCGGAGACCCAGTACTTC.

Ten or more counts support this clonotype. The chain recombines TRBV9 with TRBJ1-6; 9 positions match TRBD1. CDR1 is SGDLS and CDR2 is YYNGEE in the germline V gene. Losses at the gene ends were 3 bases for V and 12 bases for J; bases not matched to a gene: 13. There are 16 residues in the CDR3. For the CDR3, the DNA is TGTGCCAGCAGCGCGAACCCGGGACAGGGCTTACTACCCCTCCACTTT. Translation gives CASSANPGQGLLPLHF.

The chain recombines TRBV2 with TRBJ2-7, with 10 bases matching TRBD1. Germline values: CDR1 SNHLY, CDR2 FYNNEI. J was trimmed by 1 base and V by 5 bases; bases with no gene match: 14. The CDR3 extends over 18 amino acids. The CDR3 spells CASSLRQGAFQDSYEQYF. The CDR3 region has the DNA TGTGCCAGCAGTTTGAGACAGGGGGCATTTCAAGATTCCTACGAGCAGTACTTC.

The V call is TRBV29-1, the J call TRBJ2-7; D not certain. The J call is uncertain, as TRBJ2-1 better fits the DNA end. The CDR3 consists of 13 residues. In germline, CDR1 is SQVTM, CDR2 ANQGSEA. The CDR3 bases are TGCAGCGTAGGACCGACCGACCCTAATGAGCAGTTCTTC. Its translation: CSVGPTDPNEQFF.

This clonotype appeared once. The rearrangement joins TRBV15 to TRBJ1-1, with D unresolved. Deletions cut 3 bases from V and 3 bases from J, with 11 bases between. From germline, CDR1 is LNHNV and CDR2 YYDKDF (reference sequence). This CDR3 spans 14 amino acids. CDR3 amino acids: CATSSRGIYTEAFF. The CDR3 DNA follows: TGTGCCACCAGCAGCCGTGGGATCTACACTGAAGCTTTCTTT.

Notes on this clonotype: A much larger clone lies a single base off, so this may be a read error. This chain links TRBV7-6 with TRBJ1-2; D perhaps matches TRBD1 (5 bases). Germline-derived CDR1 and CDR2 are SGHVS and FNYEAQ. The CDR3 covers 12 residues. As DNA, the CDR3 is TGTGCCGGCAGCTTAGGGGTAGGTGGATACACCTTC. Its protein is CAGSLGVGGYTF.

This chain connects TRBV9 to TRBJ2-7; 7 bases agree with TRBD1. CDR3 length: 17 residues. V was clipped by 4 bases and J by 6 bases; unmatched bases: 19. Germline CDR1 and CDR2: SGDLS and YYNGEE. The CDR3 loop reads CASSPRGLLLGLGEQYF. Here the CDR3 DNA reads TGTGCCAGCAGCCCAAGGGGGCTACTCTTAGGCTTGGGCGAGCAGTACTTC.

The chain employs TRBV7-2 and TRBJ1-1; 10 bases are shared with TRBD1. The V segment lost 5 bases and the J segment 4 bases; nucleotides outside the gene matches: 16. The CDR3 covers 18 residues. Germline CDR1 is SGHTA and CDR2 is FQGNSA. The CDR3 DNA is TGTGCCAGCAGCCGATACTTGGGGGGGACAGGGGATCGCACTGAAGCTTTCTTT. Its protein is CASSRYLGGTGDRTEAFF.

This clonotype was picked up a small number of times. This chain connects TRBV29-1 to TRBJ1-2; 12 positions match TRBD1. The length of the CDR3 is 14 residues. The V gene end was trimmed by 4 bases and the J gene end by 7 bases; junction bases not matched to a gene: 7. Germline CDR1 SQVTM, CDR2 ANQGSEA. The CDR3 DNA follows: TGCAGCGTTGGCTCCGGGACAGGGGGCTTTGGCTACACCTTC. This gives the protein CSVGSGTGGFGYTF.

The V call is TRBV2, the J call TRBJ2-7; D is unclear. Germline V gives CDR1 SNHLY, CDR2 FYNNEI. Trimming took 5 bases from V and 3 from J, leaving 14 bases between them. This CDR3 region has 14 residues. The CDR3 DNA is TGTGCCAGCAGTTCTGGGCTCAATAGCTACGAGCAGTACTTC. This translates into CASSSGLNSYEQYF.

This clonotype was found a few times. J is TRBJ2-5 and V is TRBV20-1; TRBD1 or TRBD2 may be the D gene (5 bases each). Between the trimmed V and J ends, which lost 3 bases and 5 bases, there was a span of 16 bases. CDR1 and CDR2 from the germline V gene are DFQATT and SNEGSKA (reference sequence). The CDR3 totals 14 residues. CDR3 DNA: TGCAGTGCTAGCCCGGGACCACGAGGGGAGACCCAGTACTTC. Translating it yields CSASPGPRGETQYF.